One sample yielded the 22 T cell receptor beta chains listed below, sequenced in a study of cytomegalovirus exposure and HLA in healthy donors. Primers included in the PCR were 60 Vbeta and 13 Jbeta primers. Generated by immunoSEQ multiplex PCR, the TCRdb table keeps only in-frame clones and is missing some. The sample lists about 200,000 clones; approximately 79% were seen once. Source material: PBMCs. All receptors come from a man between 50 and 59 years old in good health and CMV-seronegative.

The chain links TRBV10-3 to TRBJ1-6, with a possible D match to TRBD1 (6 bases). The CDR3 runs to 14 residues. The V gene's germline CDR1 is ENHRY and CDR2 SYGVKD. The V gene lost 8 bases and the J gene lost 5 bases, with 13 bases spanning the gap. Written as DNA, the CDR3 is TGTGCCATCCGCCGCGCAGGGGATAATTCACCCCTCCACTTT. Its translation is CAIRRAGDNSPLHF.

The chain combines TRBV7-9 with TRBJ2-3; D is uncertain. Trimming cost V 5 bases and J 5 bases, with 17 bases left between them. Germline loops: CDR1 SEHNR, CDR2 FQNEAQ (reference sequence). This CDR3 region has 15 residues. In DNA form, the CDR3 reads TGTGCCAGCAGCCCTCTAAGTTCCCGTGGAGATACGCAGTATTTT. This translates into CASSPLSSRGDTQYF.

In its sample, this clone was seen once. This chain's CDR3 is CASWGGRVAFF. For the CDR3, the DNA is TGTGCCAGTTGGGGGGGCCGGGTAGCTTTCTTT. The V gene is TRBV6-5, the J gene TRBJ1-1; a weak D match, TRBD1 (6 bases). The CDR3 is made up of 11 amino acids. CDR1 and CDR2 from the germline V gene are MNHEY and SVGAGI. The V and J ends lost 9 bases and 10 bases respectively, with 15 bases between them.

The count of this clone is one. This chain uses TRBV10-3 with TRBJ1-1; no firm D call. V was shortened by 10 bases and J by 7 bases, with 13 bases between the two germline ends. From germline, CDR1 is ENHRY and CDR2 SYGVKD. There are 11 residues in the CDR3. The CDR3 is CATSNRVEAFF. The CDR3 DNA reads as TGTGCCACCTCAAATCGGGTTGAAGCTTTCTTT.

The genes are TRBV5-1 and TRBJ2-1; D is uncertain. Looked up from germline, CDR1 is SGHRS and CDR2 is YFSETQ. This CDR3 spans 9 amino acids. The V and J ends lost 5 bases and 15 bases respectively, with 9 bases between them. The CDR3 region is CASRLQVFF. The DNA for the CDR3 is TGCGCCAGCAGACTCCAAGTGTTCTTC.

The chain employs TRBV2 and TRBJ1-4; D not resolved. The ends were cut back, 2 bases at V and 5 bases at J, with 9 bases in the middle. The CDR3 consists of 14 residues. The germline V gene has CDR1 SNHLY and CDR2 FYNNEI. The CDR3 here is CASSEFLLNEKLFF. Here the CDR3 DNA reads TGTGCCAGCAGTGAATTCCTGCTAAATGAAAAACTGTTTTTT.

The chain links TRBV19 to TRBJ2-1; 10 nucleotides line up with TRBD1. The CDR3 is 16 residues long. V lost 5 bases to trimming and J lost 5 bases; unmatched junction nucleotides: 9. Germline loops: CDR1 LNHDA, CDR2 SQIVND (reference sequence). DNA for the CDR3: TGTGCCAGTAGTGATCCCGGGACAGGGGCGGACAATGAGCAGTTCTTC. This sequence encodes CASSDPGTGADNEQFF. The entire variable domain, with the rest obtained from reference TRBV19 and TRBJ2-1, is as follows: DGGITQSPKYLFRKEGQNVTLSCEQNLNHDAMYWYRQDPGQGLRLIYYSQIVNDFQKGDIAEGYSVSREKKESFPLTVTSAQKNPTAFYLCASSDPGTGADNEQFFGPGTRLTVL.

V is TRBV7-9 and J is TRBJ2-6; D gene ambiguous. The CDR3 has 13 amino acids. Germline V gene sequence: CDR1 SEHNR, CDR2 FQNEAQ (reference sequence). The V end lost 5 bases, the J end lost 1 base, and 3 bases lay between the germline ends. The CDR3 region has the DNA TGTGCCAGCAGCCCTTCTGGGGCCAACGTCCTGACTTTC. This encodes CASSPSGANVLTF.

This clone has just a few counts. The chain combines TRBV9 with TRBJ2-2; a weak D match, TRBD1 (6 bases). CDR3 length: 16 residues. Per the germline V gene, CDR1 is SGDLS and CDR2 is YYNGEE. Trimming took off 4 bases at V and 3 bases at J, with 16 bases between the two ends. The CDR3 nucleotides read TGTGCCAGCAGCTCGCGGACAGTCGGGGACACCGGGGAGCTGTTTTTT. It yields the protein CASSSRTVGDTGELFF.

The V and J genes are TRBV7-2 and TRBJ2-5; D possibly corresponds to TRBD2 (6 bases). The CDR3 spans 14 residues. V was shortened by 5 bases and J by 4 bases, with 14 bases between the two germline ends. The germline V gene has CDR1 SGHTA and CDR2 FQGNSA. As DNA, the CDR3 is TGTGCCAGCAGCCTTAGGAGGGTTCGAGAGACCCAGTACTTC. Its translation is CASSLRRVRETQYF.

V and J are TRBV5-4 and TRBJ2-7; 9 bases line up with TRBD2. V trimming: 3 bases; J trimming: 5 bases; junction bases outside the gene matches: 15. The CDR3 consists of 17 residues. Germline V CDR1 and CDR2: SGHNT, YYREEE (reference sequence). DNA of the CDR3: TGTGCCAGCAGCTCACCTCCCTTAGCGGGAGTAAGGAACGAGCAGTACTTC. Its protein product is CASSSPPLAGVRNEQYF.

The chain recombines TRBV5-1 with TRBJ2-1; 11 bases match TRBD2. The CDR3 covers 17 residues. The germline V gene encodes CDR1 SGHRS and CDR2 YFSETQ. The junction had 9 bases not matched to a gene; V was cut back by 2 bases and J by 5 bases. The CDR3 here is CASSLGTGLAVDNEQFF. CDR3 sequence (DNA): TGCGCCAGCAGCTTAGGAACGGGACTAGCGGTTGACAATGAGCAGTTCTTC. Variable domain in full (rest from reference TRBV5-1 and TRBJ2-1): KAGVTQTPRYLIKTRGQQVTLSCSPISGHRSVSWYQQTPGQGLQFLFEYFSETQRNKGNFPGRFSGRQFSNSRSEMNVSTLELGDSALYLCASSLGTGLAVDNEQFFGPGTRLTVL.

V usage is TRBV7-8 and J usage is TRBJ2-3, with TRBD2 identical over 8 bases. Germline V gene lookup returns CDR1 SGHVS and CDR2 FQNEAQ. The CDR3 has 15 amino acids. Trimming removed 4 bases from V and 2 bases from J; junction bases left unmatched: 5. CDR3 sequence (DNA): TGTGCCAGCAGCTCGACTAGCGCGAACACAGATACGCAGTATTTT. As protein: CASSSTSANTDTQYF.

CDR3 sequence reads: CASSVLRGQNEQYF. CDR3 DNA sequence: TGCGCCAGCAGCGTCCTCCGGGGACAGAACGAGCAGTACTTC. The chain uses TRBV5-1 and TRBJ2-7; 7 bases fit TRBD1. V was pared by 4 bases and J by 5 bases, with 9 bases of the junction left unmatched. Germline values: CDR1 SGHRS, CDR2 YFSETQ. The CDR3 is made up of 14 amino acids.

The chain uses TRBV4-2 and TRBJ1-2, with D uncertain. CDR3 length: 18 amino acids. Between the trimmed V and J ends, which lost 4 bases and 2 bases, there was a span of 23 bases. The germline CDR1 and CDR2 sequences are LGHNA and YNFKEQ. The CDR3 region has the DNA TGTGCCAGCAGCCGCAGGACTGCAGCCTCGGCCCTAAACTATGGCTACACCTTC. It encodes CASSRRTAASALNYGYTF.

This clone appeared once. This chain connects TRBV28 to TRBJ2-7; D not resolved. The germline V gene has CDR1 MDHEN and CDR2 SYDVKM. The CDR3 contains 14 residues. Deletions cut 5 bases from V and 3 bases from J, with 14 bases between. The CDR3 sequence: CASSADTPLYEQYF. The CDR3 DNA is TGTGCCAGCAGTGCAGACACCCCACTCTACGAGCAGTACTTC. Full variable domain (outside the CDR3, taken from reference TRBV28 and TRBJ2-7): DVKVTQSSRYLVKRTGEKVFLECVQDMDHENMFWYRQDPGLGLRLIYFSYDVKMKEKGDIPEGYSVSREKKERFSLILESASTNQTSMYLCASSADTPLYEQYFGPGTRLTVT.

The rearrangement uses TRBV28 and TRBJ2-3; 7 bases fit TRBD1. J was trimmed by 0 bases and V by 8 bases; bases with no gene match: 5. In germline, CDR1 is MDHEN, CDR2 SYDVKM. This CDR3 has 14 residues. The CDR3 here is CASLRGRSTDTQYF. CDR3 DNA: TGTGCCAGCTTGAGGGGGCGGAGCACAGATACGCAGTATTTT. The whole variable domain, filled in from reference TRBV28 and TRBJ2-3, reads DVKVTQSSRYLVKRTGEKVFLECVQDMDHENMFWYRQDPGLGLRLIYFSYDVKMKEKGDIPEGYSVSREKKERFSLILESASTNQTSMYLCASLRGRSTDTQYFGPGTRLTVL.

The chain joins TRBV18 to TRBJ2-2, with TRBD1 matching 7 bases. This CDR3 is built from 15 residues. V gave up 4 bases and J gave up 1 base; unmatched junction bases: 3. The germline V gene encodes CDR1 KGHSH and CDR2 LQKENI. This CDR3 is CASSQAGGNTGELFF. In DNA form, the CDR3 reads TGTGCCAGCTCACAGGCAGGGGGGAACACCGGGGAGCTGTTTTTT.

This clone was detected a few times. This sequence joins TRBV2 and TRBJ1-5; D ambiguous. Germline-derived CDR1 and CDR2 are SNHLY and FYNNEI. This CDR3 contains 15 residues. V gave up 6 bases and J gave up 6 bases, with 18 bases separating them. DNA for the CDR3: TGTGCCAGCAGCCACACCGAGGTTGGGAGTCAGCCCCAGCATTTT. Protein: CASSHTEVGSQPQHF.

This rearrangement joins TRBV2 to TRBJ1-1; D might be TRBD1 (5 bases). V gave up 1 base and J gave up 3 bases, with 15 bases separating them. The CDR3 covers 16 residues. Germline-derived CDR1 and CDR2 are SNHLY and FYNNEI. DNA of the CDR3: TGTGCCAGCAGTGAAGAGAGGCAGGGAAAATACACTGAAGCTTTCTTT. This sequence encodes CASSEERQGKYTEAFF.

CDR3 protein: CAISERTGRNQPQHF. The CDR3 coding sequence is TGTGCCATCAGTGAACGTACAGGGCGAAATCAGCCCCAGCATTTT. The chain combines TRBV10-3 with TRBJ1-5, with a tentative D call TRBD1 (6 bases). The ends were cut back, 3 bases at V and 4 bases at J, with 13 bases in the middle. The CDR3 has 15 residues. CDR1 and CDR2 (germline): ENHRY, SYGVKD.

The chain has TRBV10-3 and TRBJ2-3; tentative D call: TRBD2 (5 bases). The germline V and J ends were trimmed by 7 bases and 0 bases, with 20 bases remaining between them. Germline CDR1 is ENHRY and CDR2 is SYGVKD. The CDR3 length is 17 residues. In DNA form, the CDR3 reads TGTGCCATCATTGGAGCACCGAGGGCCCCTAGCACAGATACGCAGTATTTT. It specifies CAIIGAPRAPSTDTQYF.